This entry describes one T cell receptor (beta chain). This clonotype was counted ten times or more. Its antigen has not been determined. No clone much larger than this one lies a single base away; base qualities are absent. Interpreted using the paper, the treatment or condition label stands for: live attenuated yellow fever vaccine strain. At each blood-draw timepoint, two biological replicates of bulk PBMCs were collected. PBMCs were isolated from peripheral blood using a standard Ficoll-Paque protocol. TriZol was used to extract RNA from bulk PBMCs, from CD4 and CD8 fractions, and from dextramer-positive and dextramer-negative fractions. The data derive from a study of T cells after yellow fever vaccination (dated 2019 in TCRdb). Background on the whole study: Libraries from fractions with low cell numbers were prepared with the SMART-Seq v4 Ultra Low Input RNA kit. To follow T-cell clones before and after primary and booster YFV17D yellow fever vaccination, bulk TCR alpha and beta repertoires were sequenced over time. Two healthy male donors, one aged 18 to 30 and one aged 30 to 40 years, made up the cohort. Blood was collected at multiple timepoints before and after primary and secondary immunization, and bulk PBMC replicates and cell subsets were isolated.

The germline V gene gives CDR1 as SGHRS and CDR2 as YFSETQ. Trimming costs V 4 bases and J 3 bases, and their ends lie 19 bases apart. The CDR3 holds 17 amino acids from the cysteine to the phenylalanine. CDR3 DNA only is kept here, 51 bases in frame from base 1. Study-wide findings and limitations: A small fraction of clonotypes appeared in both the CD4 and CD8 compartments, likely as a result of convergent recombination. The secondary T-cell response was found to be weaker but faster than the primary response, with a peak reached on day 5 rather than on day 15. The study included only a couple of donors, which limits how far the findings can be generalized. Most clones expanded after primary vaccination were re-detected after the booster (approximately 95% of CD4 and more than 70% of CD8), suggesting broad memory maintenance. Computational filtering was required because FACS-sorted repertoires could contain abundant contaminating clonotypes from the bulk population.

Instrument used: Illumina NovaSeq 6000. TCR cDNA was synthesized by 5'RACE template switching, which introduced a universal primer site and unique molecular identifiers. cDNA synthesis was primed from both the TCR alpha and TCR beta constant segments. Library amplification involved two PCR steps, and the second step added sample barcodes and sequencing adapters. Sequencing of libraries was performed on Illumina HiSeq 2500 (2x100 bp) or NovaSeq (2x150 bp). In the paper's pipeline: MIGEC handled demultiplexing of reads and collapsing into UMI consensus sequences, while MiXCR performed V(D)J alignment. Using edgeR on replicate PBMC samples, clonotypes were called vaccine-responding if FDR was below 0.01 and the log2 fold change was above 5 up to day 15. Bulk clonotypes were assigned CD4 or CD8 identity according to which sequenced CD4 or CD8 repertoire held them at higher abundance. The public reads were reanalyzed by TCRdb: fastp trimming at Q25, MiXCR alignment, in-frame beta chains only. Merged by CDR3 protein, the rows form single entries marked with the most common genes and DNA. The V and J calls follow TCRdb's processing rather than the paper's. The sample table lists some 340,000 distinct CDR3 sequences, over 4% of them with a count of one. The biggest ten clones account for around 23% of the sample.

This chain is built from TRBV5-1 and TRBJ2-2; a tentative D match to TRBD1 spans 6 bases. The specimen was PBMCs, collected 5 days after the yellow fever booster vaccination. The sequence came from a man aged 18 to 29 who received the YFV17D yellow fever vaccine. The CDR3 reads CASSARTGTTDTGELFF. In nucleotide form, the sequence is TGCGCCAGCAGCGCCCGAACAGGGACAACTGACACCGGGGAGCTGTTTTTT.